What follows are 17 T cell receptor beta chains derived from one specimen sequenced in a study of T cells in women clearing cervical HPV infection. Measured with immunoSEQ multiplex PCR; TCRdb has only the in-frame clones, and not every one. Its listing shows roughly 38,000 clones. Specimen: blood buffy coat. The receptors come from a woman between 18 and 70 years old with a cervical HPV16 infection that either progressed to CIN3+ or cleared (not recorded which).

A word on this clone: The CDR3 goes on 3 residues after the read ends, and that part is filled in from the germline J gene. The chain employs TRBV7-2 and TRBJ1-1; unclear D gene. In germline, CDR1 is SGHTA, CDR2 FQGNSA. This CDR3 spans 14 amino acids. Trimming pared 4 bases from V and 6 bases from J, leaving 15 bases between. The CDR3 bases that were read are TGTGCCAGCAGCTCCCGGGGTGAGACTTCTGAA. It is translated as CASSSRGETSE. The entire CDR3 protein is CASSSRGETSEAFF.

A word on this clone: Germline is not matched at one junction end, which may reflect a read error. The read falls 3 residues short of the CDR3 end, and the missing part is taken from the germline J gene. The rearrangement links TRBV19 to TRBJ2-1; 8 bases match TRBD1. From germline, CDR1 is LNHDA and CDR2 SQIVND (reference sequence). The CDR3 sequence is 16 residues long. The DNA read from the CDR3 is TGTGCCAGGAGTATAGATCGAGGGACAGGTTACAATGAG. Translation gives CARSIDRGTGYNE. The full CDR3 protein reads CARSIDRGTGYNEQFF.

Note on this clone: The read finishes 3 residues shy of the CDR3 end, and the germline J gene is used to complete it. V is TRBV7-9 and J is TRBJ1-2; D is perhaps TRBD1 (5 bases). CDR1 and CDR2 (germline): SEHNR, FQNEAQ (reference sequence). The CDR3 sequence is 13 residues long. The chain's CDR3 is CASLAGPRGDYTF. CDR3 DNA, as far as it was read: TGTGCCAGCTTAGCGGGACCCCGTGGCGAC. Full variable domain (missing parts from reference TRBV7-9 and TRBJ1-2): DTGVSQNPRHKITKRGQNVTFRCDPISEHNRLYWYRQTLGQGPEFLTYFQNEAQLEKSRLLSDRFSAERPKGSFSTLEIQRTEQGDSAMYLCASLAGPRGDYTFGSGTRLTVV.

Details on this clone: Read sequence stops 3 residues before the CDR3 end, and the germline J gene provides the missing end. This chain connects TRBV4-2 to TRBJ2-3; 8 positions match TRBD2. J was trimmed by 0 bases and V by 4 bases; bases with no gene match: 21. This CDR3 comprises 21 residues. Per the germline V gene, CDR1 is LGHNA and CDR2 is YNFKEQ. This CDR3 is CASSPLRLAISSTSSTDTQYF. The DNA read from the CDR3 is TGTGCCAGCAGCCCCCTGCGACTAGCGATCTCTTCGACCTCTAGCACAGATACG.

Details on this clone: The CDR3 end falls 3 residues outside the read, so it is completed with the germline J gene. V usage is TRBV6-2 or TRBV6-3 and J usage is TRBJ2-5; D is perhaps TRBD2 (5 bases). The CDR3 loop spans 13 amino acids. CDR1 and CDR2 (germline): MNHEY, SVGEGT. Trimming took off 6 bases at V and 6 bases at J, with 14 bases between the two ends. Here the CDR3 reads CASSPGSWQTQYF. The covered CDR3 bases are TGTGCCAGCAGCCCGGGGAGTTGGCAGACC.

About this clone: An end of the junction differs from the germline gene, which may be a read error. From the germline J gene comes the end of the CDR3, since the read stops 3 residues before it. This chain uses TRBV7-9 with TRBJ2-3; D perhaps matches TRBD1 (5 bases). The CDR3 runs 15 residues. Germline V gene sequence: CDR1 SEHNR, CDR2 FQNEAQ (reference sequence). CDR3 in amino acids: CTSSLLRQTQETQYF. The CDR3 bases that were read are TGTACCAGCAGCCTCCTTCGACAGACCCAAGAGACG.

In regard to this clone: The read ends 3 residues before the CDR3 terminus; that terminus is restored from the germline J gene. This chain joins TRBV10-3 and TRBJ1-1; 12 bases are shared with TRBD1. From germline, CDR1 is ENHRY and CDR2 SYGVKD. With 8 bases clipped from V and 5 bases from J, the junction kept 6 bases outside the gene matches. This CDR3 contains 14 residues. The CDR3 reads CAIAPGQGATEAFF. The part of the CDR3 DNA that was read is TGTGCCATCGCTCCGGGACAGGGGGCGACTGAA.

Concerning this clone itself: From the germline J gene comes the end of the CDR3, since the read stops 3 residues before it. V usage is TRBV5-1 and J usage is TRBJ2-7; D is perhaps TRBD1 (6 bases). The CDR3 spans 15 residues. Germline V CDR1 and CDR2: SGHRS, YFSETQ. Trimming took off 0 bases at V and 6 bases at J, with 16 bases between the two ends. The CDR3 reads CASSLAQGGLGEQYF. The sequenced CDR3 bases are TGCGCCAGCAGCTTGGCACAGGGCGGTCTCGGCGAG. The full variable domain, completed using reference TRBV5-1 and TRBJ2-7, is KAGVTQTPRYLIKTRGQQVTLSCSPISGHRSVSWYQQTPGQGLQFLFEYFSETQRNKGNFPGRFSGRQFSNSRSEMNVSTLELGDSALYLCASSLAQGGLGEQYFGPGTRLTVT.

Comment on this clone: The read terminates 3 residues before the CDR3 end, so the remaining end is supplied by the germline J gene. The rearrangement uses TRBV30 and TRBJ1-2, with D perhaps TRBD1 (5 bases). Germline loops: CDR1 GTSNPN, CDR2 SVGIG (reference sequence). There are 12 residues in the CDR3. The sequenced CDR3 bases are TGTGCCTGGAAGAGGGGCAGGTACGAC. Its translation is CAWKRGRYD. The CDR3 as a whole reads CAWKRGRYDYTF.

CDR3 residues: CASSSLRQEVRGYTF. The CDR3 bases that were read are TGTGCCAGCAGCTCACTGCGCCAGGAGGTACGTGGC. The chain uses TRBV7-9 and TRBJ1-2; D is unresolved. The CDR3 is cut off 3 residues early in the read; its end comes from the germline J gene. The germline CDR1 and CDR2 sequences are SEHNR and FQNEAQ (reference sequence). The V and J ends lost 4 bases and 7 bases respectively, with 19 bases between them. This CDR3 is 15 amino acids long.

About this clone: The DNA ends 3 residues before the CDR3 does, and the rest of the CDR3 is filled in from the germline J gene. The chain carries TRBV13 and TRBJ2-5; D tentatively reads TRBD1 or TRBD2 (5 bases each). The CDR3 sequence is 14 residues long. The germline CDR1 and CDR2 sequences are PRHDT and FYEKMQ (reference sequence). Trimming pared 2 bases from V and 5 bases from J, leaving 12 bases between. The CDR3: CASSLRLEGETQYF. Incomplete CDR3 DNA: TGTGCCAGCAGCTTACGTCTAGAGGGGGAGACC.

As regards this clone: The CDR3 end lies 3 residues beyond the end of the read and is filled in from the germline J gene. The genes are TRBV7-6 and TRBJ2-1; tentative D call: TRBD1 (6 bases). The CDR3 covers 17 residues. Germline-derived CDR1 and CDR2 are SGHVS and FNYEAQ. Trimming cost V 1 base and J 1 base, with 14 bases left between them. The sequenced CDR3 bases are TGTGCCAGCAGCTTAGAACAGGGTGGTGCGTCCTACAATGAG. Its protein is CASSLEQGGASYNE. The whole CDR3 sequence reads CASSLEQGGASYNEQFF. Looking up the rest from reference TRBV7-6 and TRBJ2-1 gives the full variable domain: GAGVSQSPRYKVTKRGQDVALRCDPISGHVSLYWYRQALGQGPEFLTYFNYEAQQDKSGLPNDRFSAERPEGSISTLTIQRTEQRDSAMYRCASSLEQGGASYNEQFFGPGTRLTVL.

As for this clone: The read comes to an end 3 residues before the CDR3 does, leaving the germline J gene to fill in the end. The chain has TRBV6-2 or TRBV6-3 and TRBJ2-6; D might be TRBD2 (6 bases). Germline CDR1 and CDR2: MNHEY and SVGEGT. Trimming pared 6 bases from V and 4 bases from J, leaving 13 bases between. There are 15 residues in the CDR3. This CDR3 reads CASRRSAGGANVLTF. The CDR3 bases that were read are TGTGCCAGCAGGCGATCGGCGGGGGGGGCCAACGTC.

Comments on this clone: The sequence runs out 3 residues before the end of the CDR3; the remainder is reconstructed from the germline J gene. The V gene is TRBV20-1, the J gene TRBJ2-3, with TRBD2 matching 7 bases. The CDR3 spans 15 residues. The J segment lost 0 bases and the V segment lost 5 bases, leaving 8 bases of the junction unmatched. Germline loops: CDR1 DFQATT, CDR2 SNEGSKA (reference sequence). The covered CDR3 bases are TGCAGTGCTCCGACTAGCTGGGATAGCACAGATACG. Translated, it gives CSAPTSWDSTDT. The CDR3 reads in full as CSAPTSWDSTDTQYF.

About this clone: The read gets to within 3 residues of the CDR3 end, and the germline J gene fills in the rest. The rearrangement links TRBV2 to TRBJ2-2; D is ambiguous. The CDR3 spans 13 residues. Trimming left V 8 bases short and J 2 bases short, with 9 bases between. CDR1 SNHLY and CDR2 FYNNEI come from the germline V gene. CDR3 amino acids: CASGSANTGELFF. Partial CDR3 DNA: TGTGCCAGCGGTAGTGCTAACACCGGGGAG.

To note about this clone: Read data end 3 residues before the CDR3 end; the end is taken from the germline J gene. The genes are TRBV28 and TRBJ2-7; possible D gene TRBD1, 5 bases. V was pared by 0 bases and J by 5 bases, with 14 bases between. The CDR3 runs 15 residues. CDR1 and CDR2 (germline): MDHEN, SYDVKM. CDR3 bases read: TGTGCCAGCAGTTTATGGCAGCAGGGTAGGGACGAG. It is translated as CASSLWQQGRDE. The entire CDR3 sequence reads CASSLWQQGRDEQYF. Based on the CDR3 plus reference TRBV28 and TRBJ2-7, the full variable domain is DVKVTQSSRYLVKRTGEKVFLECVQDMDHENMFWYRQDPGLGLRLIYFSYDVKMKEKGDIPEGYSVSREKKERFSLILESASTNQTSMYLCASSLWQQGRDEQYFGPGTRLTVT.

About this clone itself: The read stops 3 residues short of the end of the CDR3; the missing end is completed from the germline J gene. This rearrangement joins TRBV6-1 to TRBJ1-1; D is perhaps TRBD1 (6 bases). The germline V gene has CDR1 MNHNS and CDR2 SASEGT. The CDR3 loop spans 13 amino acids. V was cut by 4 bases and J by 6 bases, with 12 bases left in between. The CDR3 spells CASSAQDSAEAFF. The DNA read from the CDR3 is TGTGCCAGCAGTGCTCAGGACAGCGCTGAA.